The entry below gives a single T cell receptor (beta chain) sequence along with its context. The data were produced by immunoSEQ multiplex PCR, yet TCRdb's version contains in-frame clones alone and is incomplete. The table includes 25,000 to 35,000 clones, 70% to 80% detected once. As to time point: cycle 4 day 1 (C4D1), after 6 weeks of nivolumab. Relapse after autologous stem cell transplantation occurred in every patient, and brentuximab vedotin exposure varied. Negative magnetic selection isolated CD4+ T cells from thawed PBMCs. This record comes from a study of PD-1 blockade in classical Hodgkin lymphoma. V shed 4 bases and J shed 1 base, with 10 bases lying between them. This CDR3 comprises 15 residues. Germline CDR1 MDHEN, CDR2 SYDVKM.

The sequences come from CD4+ T cells from blood, collected before the fourth cycle of nivolumab. The receptor comes from a human donor with classical Hodgkin lymphoma. V is TRBV28 and J is TRBJ1-4, with D maybe TRBD1 (5 bases). CDR3 coding DNA: TGTGCCAGCAGTTCCCCCGGGGGAACTAATGAAAAACTGTTTTTT. Its protein product is CASSSPGGTNEKLFF.